This T cell receptor (beta chain) is from a study of shared clonotypes between healthy human individuals. Regarding the study as a whole: Exclusively blood specimens were collected; tissue repertoires likely differ. Rarefaction gave evidence that sorted-subset sequencing remained incomplete despite large depth.

The protocol was immunoSEQ multiplex PCR, while the TCRdb copy is restricted to in-frame clones and leaves out a portion. The sample yields about 2 million clones, 85% to 95% seen once. CDR3 size: 13 residues. Germline CDR1 SQVTM, CDR2 ANQGSEA. For this clone: The antigen remains undetermined. This may be a read error: a much more frequent sequence differs by one nucleotide. Other DNA sequences from this sample encode an identical CDR3 as well.

The donors, all of them Caucasian adults, lived in Nashville, Tennessee. The sequencing input was naive CD4+ T cells sorted from blood. The subset was: CD45RA+ positively selected. This chain uses TRBV29-1 with TRBJ2-1; 7 bases fit TRBD2. The sequence was collected from a man aged 18 to 30 in good health. CDR3 region: CTLGGTTLGEQFF. The CDR3 DNA follows: TGCACCCTTGGGGGGACTACTTTAGGAGAGCAGTTCTTC.